Listed here are 15 T cell receptor beta chains from one sample, sequenced in a study of vaccination and CD4 T cells after COVID-19. These receptors have no identified antigens. The Oncomine TCR Beta short-read assay generated sequence data from the DNA of cultured CD4+ T cells. TCRdb re-called the PCR reads with MiXCR, one entry per CDR3 protein. Among approximately 9,600 distinct CDR3 sequences listed, 26% were seen once. Treatment defined: approximately nine-day PBMC culture with coronavirus spike peptide pools or control peptides (ViraFEST assay). The source was CD4+ T cells from blood, cultured in vitro, collected before SARS-CoV-2 vaccination. The receptors derive from a human donor who received a COVID-19 vaccine.

The V and J genes are TRBV12-3 or TRBV12-4 and TRBJ1-1; a weak D match, TRBD1 (5 bases). Trimming stripped 4 bases from V and 2 bases from J, with 26 bases between. The CDR3 totals 19 residues. The CDR3 sequence: CASSSKGGGRVERNTEAFF. For the CDR3, the DNA is TGTGCCAGCAGTTCCAAGGGAGGCGGCAGGGTGGAGAGAAACACTGAAGCTTTCTTT.

This rearrangement joins TRBV7-2 to TRBJ2-3; 9 bases map to TRBD2. Germline V lookup: CDR1 SGHTA, CDR2 FQGNSA. V was clipped by 1 base and J by 4 bases; unmatched bases: 3. The CDR3 extends over 15 amino acids. This chain's CDR3 is CASSLGGGAADTQYF. The CDR3 DNA reads TGTGCCAGCAGCTTAGGCGGGGGGGCAGCAGATACGCAGTATTTT.

V gene TRBV4-2 combines with J gene TRBJ1-1, with D maybe TRBD1 (5 bases). This CDR3 comprises 17 residues. CDR1 is LGHNA, CDR2 YNFKEQ, per germline. V lost 1 base and J lost 0, with 15 bases in between. CDR3 nucleotide sequence: TGTGCCAGCAGCCAAGCCCGAGGGGCAACAATGAACACTGAAGCTTTCTTT. Translated, it gives CASSQARGATMNTEAFF.

This clonotype turned up a few times. The chain employs TRBV7-2 and TRBJ2-5; a possible D gene is TRBD2 (6 bases). CDR1 is SGHTA, CDR2 FQGNSA, per germline. The V end was cut by 5 bases, the J end by 7 bases, with 20 bases between. The CDR3 spans 15 residues. CDR3 nucleotide sequence: TGTGCCAGCAGCCCGAAGCGGGCCCTCCAGGGGACCCAGTACTTC. It specifies CASSPKRALQGTQYF.

The genes are TRBV19 and TRBJ1-5; no clear D gene. This CDR3 has 13 residues. Trimming stripped 6 bases from V and 0 bases from J, with 6 bases between. Germline-derived CDR1 and CDR2 are LNHDA and SQIVND (reference sequence). CDR3 nucleotide sequence: TGTGCCAGTAGCCTAGATAGCAATCAGCCCCAGCATTTT. It encodes CASSLDSNQPQHF.

The gene calls are TRBV6-5 and TRBJ1-2; D is unclear. This CDR3 comprises 11 residues. With 1 base removed from V and 8 bases from J, the gap between germline ends came to 5 bases. Germline CDR1 reads MNHEY; CDR2 reads SVGAGI. The CDR3 DNA reads TGTGCCAGCAGTTACTTAGGCGGCTACACCTTC. Amino acids: CASSYLGGYTF.

Sample share makes this clonotype medium-sized. CDR3 DNA sequence: TGCAGTGCTAGAGCCCGGGACGGGCTCCTTGGGGAAGCTTTCTTT. It specifies CSARARDGLLGEAFF. The chain links TRBV20-1 to TRBJ1-1; D is possibly TRBD1 (5 bases). Deletions cut 1 base from V and 8 bases from J, with 20 bases between. This CDR3 spans 15 amino acids. Germline-derived CDR1 and CDR2 are DFQATT and SNEGSKA (reference sequence).

This chain connects TRBV30 to TRBJ1-6; D uncertain. The CDR3 sequence is 12 residues long. Germline V gene sequence: CDR1 GTSNPN, CDR2 SVGIG (reference sequence). V was shortened by 4 bases and J by 7 bases, with 8 bases between the two germline ends. The CDR3 region is CAWNGWNSPLHF. Written as DNA, the CDR3 is TGTGCCTGGAACGGGTGGAATTCACCCCTCCACTTT.

This chain links TRBV12-3 or TRBV12-4 with TRBJ1-3; D is perhaps TRBD1 (5 bases). The CDR3 covers 12 residues. The V end was cut by 7 bases, the J end by 8 bases, with 12 bases between. In nucleotides, the CDR3 is TGTGCCAGCAATAGAAGGGGTGACACCATATATTTT. It yields the protein CASNRRGDTIYF.

The chain is built from TRBV7-2 and TRBJ2-1, with 7 bases that match TRBD1. Germline V gene data show CDR1 as SGHTA and CDR2 as FQGNSA. Germline trimming cut 6 bases from V and 6 bases from J; bases unmatched to any gene: 11. This CDR3 is 15 amino acids long. CDR3 residues: CASRKTGPPTNEQFF. CDR3 nucleotides: TGTGCCAGCAGAAAGACAGGGCCGCCAACCAATGAGCAGTTCTTC.

This clonotype was observed a few times. The CDR3, as DNA: TGCAGTGCTAGGGATAGCGGGGGCGCGAGCTCCTACGAGCAGTACTTC. The encoded protein is CSARDSGGASSYEQYF. V is TRBV20-1 and J is TRBJ2-7; 9 bases align to TRBD2. This CDR3 spans 16 amino acids. Per germline, CDR1 DFQATT and CDR2 SNEGSKA (reference sequence). V lost 3 bases, J lost 0 bases, and 9 bases stayed unmatched.

The rearrangement links TRBV5-1 to TRBJ2-6; D call uncertain. The ends were cut back, 4 bases at V and 0 bases at J, with 8 bases in the middle. This CDR3 comprises 15 residues. Germline V gene sequence: CDR1 SGHRS, CDR2 YFSETQ. As DNA, the CDR3 is TGCGCCAGCAGCCCCCTAAGCTCTGGGGCCAACGTCCTGACTTTC. This encodes CASSPLSSGANVLTF.

The rearrangement links TRBV19 to TRBJ2-1; 8 positions match TRBD1. The CDR3 consists of 15 residues. The V segment lost 5 bases and the J segment 6 bases; nucleotides outside the gene matches: 9. Germline CDR1 reads LNHDA; CDR2 reads SQIVND (reference sequence). The CDR3, as DNA: TGTGCCAGTAGTTCGGACAGGGCGAGATCCAATGAGCAGTTCTTC. Its protein is CASSSDRARSNEQFF. The full variable domain, completed using reference TRBV19 and TRBJ2-1, is DGGITQSPKYLFRKEGQNVTLSCEQNLNHDAMYWYRQDPGQGLRLIYYSQIVNDFQKGDIAEGYSVSREKKESFPLTVTSAQKNPTAFYLCASSSDRARSNEQFFGPGTRLTVL.

This clonotype was counted only a few times. V and J are TRBV12-3 or TRBV12-4 and TRBJ1-6; 9 nucleotides agree with TRBD1. The CDR3 runs to 16 residues. The J segment lost 2 bases and the V segment lost 3 bases, leaving 2 bases of the junction unmatched. The CDR3 nucleotides read TGTGCCAGCAGTTTCGGACAGGGGCCCTATAATTCACCCCTCCACTTT. Amino acid sequence: CASSFGQGPYNSPLHF.

The chain uses TRBV7-9 and TRBJ2-7; 9 bases match TRBD2. V shed 5 bases, J shed 1 base, and the junction held 12 bases outside the gene matches. This CDR3 contains 17 residues. Germline values: CDR1 SEHNR, CDR2 FQNEAQ (reference sequence). The CDR3 sequence is CASSPLAGARPSYEQYF. CDR3 coding DNA: TGTGCCAGCAGCCCCTTAGCGGGGGCCCGTCCGTCCTACGAGCAGTACTTC.